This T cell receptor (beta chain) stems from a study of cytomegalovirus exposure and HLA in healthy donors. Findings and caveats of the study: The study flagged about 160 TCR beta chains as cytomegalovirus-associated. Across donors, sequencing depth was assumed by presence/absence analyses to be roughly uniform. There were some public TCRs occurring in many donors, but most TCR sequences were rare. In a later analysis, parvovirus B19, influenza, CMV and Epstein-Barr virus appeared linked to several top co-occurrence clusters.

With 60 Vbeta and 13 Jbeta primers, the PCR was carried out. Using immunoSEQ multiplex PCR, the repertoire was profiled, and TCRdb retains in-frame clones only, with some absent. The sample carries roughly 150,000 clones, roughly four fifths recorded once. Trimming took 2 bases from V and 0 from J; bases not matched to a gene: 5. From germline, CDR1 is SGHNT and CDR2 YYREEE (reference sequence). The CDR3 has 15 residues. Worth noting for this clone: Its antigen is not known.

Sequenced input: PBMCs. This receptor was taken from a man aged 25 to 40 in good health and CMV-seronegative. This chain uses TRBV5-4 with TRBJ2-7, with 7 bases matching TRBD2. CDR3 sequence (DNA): TGTGCCAGCAGCTTTATCGGCGGGAGCTCCTACGAGCAGTACTTC. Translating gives CASSFIGGSSYEQYF.